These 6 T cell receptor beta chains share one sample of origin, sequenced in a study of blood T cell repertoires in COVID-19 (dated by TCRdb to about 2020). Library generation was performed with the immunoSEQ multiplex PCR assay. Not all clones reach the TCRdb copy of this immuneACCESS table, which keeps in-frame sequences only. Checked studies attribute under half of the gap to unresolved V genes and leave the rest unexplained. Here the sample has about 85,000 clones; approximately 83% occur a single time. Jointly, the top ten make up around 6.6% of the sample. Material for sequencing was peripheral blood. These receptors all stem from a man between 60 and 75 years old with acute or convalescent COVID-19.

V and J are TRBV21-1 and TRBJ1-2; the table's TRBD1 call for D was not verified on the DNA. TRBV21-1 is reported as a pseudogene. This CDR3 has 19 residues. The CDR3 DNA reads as TGTGCCAGCAGCCCCCTGGGCACAGTGATACCCTTAGCTAACTATGGCTACACCTTC. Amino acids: CASSPLGTVIPLANYGYTF.

CDR3 residues: CATSGRGGTQPQHF. The CDR3 region has the DNA TGTGCCACCAGTGGGAGGGGGGGGACTCAGCCCCAGCATTTT. V gene TRBV24-1 combines with J gene TRBJ1-5, with TRBD1 as a possible D gene (6 bases). The germline gives CDR1 KGHDR, CDR2 SFDVKD. The CDR3 sequence is 14 residues long. The ends were cut back, 5 bases at V and 6 bases at J, with 13 bases in the middle.

The CDR3 DNA reads as TGTGCCAGCAGCTTCCGGGTAGCCAAAAACATTCAGTACTTC. This translates into CASSFRVAKNIQYF. The chain joins TRBV5-6 to TRBJ2-4, with D unresolved. The CDR3 sequence is 14 residues long. Germline CDR1 reads SGHDT; CDR2 reads YYEEEE. The germline V and J ends were trimmed by 2 bases and 0 bases, with 6 bases remaining between them.

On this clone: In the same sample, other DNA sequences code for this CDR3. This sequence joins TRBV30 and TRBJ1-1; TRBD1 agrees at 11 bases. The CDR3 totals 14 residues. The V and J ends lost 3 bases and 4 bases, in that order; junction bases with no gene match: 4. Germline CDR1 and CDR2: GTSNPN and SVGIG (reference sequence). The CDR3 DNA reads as TGTGCCTGGAGAGGACAGGGGGCTGGCACTGAAGCTTTCTTT. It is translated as CAWRGQGAGTEAFF.

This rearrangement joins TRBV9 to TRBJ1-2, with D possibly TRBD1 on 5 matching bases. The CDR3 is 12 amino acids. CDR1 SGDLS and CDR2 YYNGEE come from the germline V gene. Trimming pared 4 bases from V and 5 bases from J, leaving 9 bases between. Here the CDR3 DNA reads TGTGCCAGCAGCAGCCGACAGTATGGCTACACCTTC. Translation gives CASSSRQYGYTF.

The CDR3 region is CAWGTRGVNSPLHF. CDR3 DNA: TGTGCCTGGGGAACTCGGGGGGTGAATTCACCCCTCCACTTT. The rearrangement links TRBV30 to TRBJ1-6; weak D call: TRBD1 (5 bases). Germline CDR1 and CDR2: GTSNPN and SVGIG (reference sequence). V shed 5 bases and J shed 7 bases, with 15 bases lying between them. This CDR3 is 14 amino acids long. Complete variable domain (other parts from reference TRBV30 and TRBJ1-6): SQTIHQWPATLVQPVGSPLSLECTVEGTSNPNLYWYRQAAGRGLQLLFYSVGIGQISSEVPQNLSASRPQDRQFILSSKKLLLSDSGFYLCAWGTRGVNSPLHFGNGTRLTVT.